A single T cell receptor beta chain is shown here with its context. As yet, its antigen is unknown. The protocol was immunoSEQ multiplex PCR, while the TCRdb copy is restricted to in-frame clones and leaves out a portion. The repertoire holds under 1,100,000 clones, with about 74% as singletons. The sample originates from a study of shared clonotypes between healthy human individuals. Study-level results: Memory subsets generally showed smaller estimated richness than naive subsets did. What rarefaction showed was incomplete sorted-subset sequencing despite large depth.

Caucasian adults residing in Nashville, Tennessee made up all the donors. CDR3 size: 15 residues. V shed 6 bases and J 2 bases; nucleotides not matched to a gene: 6. Per germline, CDR1 LNHDA and CDR2 SQIVND (reference sequence). The sequence was obtained from a man between 18 and 29 years old in good health. V usage is TRBV19 and J usage is TRBJ1-4; TRBD1 aligns across 7 bases. The specimen sequenced was memory CD4+ T cells sorted from blood. Indicated subset: CD45RA-negative fraction. The CDR3 here is CASRKMTGTNEKLFF. CDR3 DNA sequence: TGTGCCAGTAGGAAAATGACAGGGACTAATGAAAAACTGTTTTTT.